These 15 T cell receptor beta chains were sequenced from one sample in a study of T cell responses to AZD1222 COVID-19 vaccine. Repertoires were generated with immunoSEQ multiplex PCR, while TCRdb's copy carries only in-frame clones and drops some. The sample holds tens of thousands of clones, around 80% seen once. Sequenced material: peripheral blood, taken on day 0 of AZD1222 vaccination. The receptors stem from an adult in good health.

CDR3 loop: CATATVHQETQYF. The CDR3 DNA sequence: TGCGCCACCGCGACAGTTCATCAAGAGACCCAGTACTTC. V usage is TRBV10-2 and J usage is TRBJ2-5, with a possible D match to TRBD1 (5 bases). CDR3 length: 13 residues. CDR1 is WSHSY and CDR2 is SAAADI in the germline V gene. Trimming stripped 10 bases from V and 2 bases from J, with 14 bases between.

The V and J genes are TRBV2 and TRBJ2-7; tentative D call: TRBD1 (6 bases). Trimming stripped 5 bases from V and 6 bases from J, with 17 bases between. This CDR3 is 14 amino acids long. Germline V CDR1 and CDR2: SNHLY, FYNNEI. In nucleotides, the CDR3 is TGTGCCAGCAGTAGGACAGCCGGGGTCGTCGAGCAGTACTTC. This encodes CASSRTAGVVEQYF.

V gene TRBV3-1 (or the pseudogene TRBV3-2) combines with J gene TRBJ2-7; tentatively, D is TRBD1 (6 bases). Deletions cut 1 base from V and 6 bases from J, with 13 bases between. CDR3 size: 14 residues. CDR1 and CDR2 from the germline V gene are LGHDT and YNNKEL (reference sequence). For the CDR3, the DNA is TGTGCCAGCAGCCAAGCAGGACAGCCGGGCGAGCAGTACTTC. It codes for CASSQAGQPGEQYF.

This rearrangement joins TRBV5-1 to TRBJ2-3; TRBD2 matches at 13 bases. Per the germline V gene, CDR1 is SGHRS and CDR2 is YFSETQ. The CDR3 runs 16 residues. With V trimmed by 0 bases and J by 5 bases, 3 bases remained unmatched. The CDR3 protein is CASSLGTSGRVDTQYF. The CDR3 DNA reads TGCGCCAGCAGCTTGGGTACTAGCGGGAGGGTAGATACGCAGTATTTT.

V and J are TRBV5-1 and TRBJ1-3; the D gene is possibly TRBD1 (5 bases). CDR3 size: 16 residues. The germline V and J ends were trimmed by 0 bases and 2 bases, with 12 bases remaining between them. Germline V gives CDR1 SGHRS, CDR2 YFSETQ. The CDR3 bases are TGCGCCAGCAGCTTGGAGGCCCTGGGGGCTGGAAACACCATATATTTT. Encoded protein: CASSLEALGAGNTIYF.

The chain has TRBV3-1 (or the pseudogene TRBV3-2) and TRBJ2-6; D gene uncertain. The V end was cut by 8 bases, the J end by 4 bases, with 9 bases between. Germline V gene data show CDR1 as LGHDT and CDR2 as YNNKEL (reference sequence). The CDR3 is made up of 13 amino acids. CDR3 region: CASLPAGANVLTF. CDR3 sequence (DNA): TGTGCCAGCCTGCCAGCGGGGGCCAACGTCCTGACTTTC.

This rearrangement joins TRBV14 to TRBJ2-7, with D possibly matching TRBD2 (5 bases). Germline V CDR1 and CDR2: SGHDN, FVKESK. V lost 1 base and J lost 0, with 16 bases in between. CDR3 length: 17 residues. CDR3 amino acids: CASSQGEWRVHSYEQYF. The CDR3 nucleotides read TGTGCCAGCAGCCAAGGGGAATGGCGGGTTCACTCCTACGAGCAGTACTTC.

This clone was detected a few times. This sequence joins TRBV9 and TRBJ1-6, with D hard to call. Trimming removed 4 bases at V and 4 bases at J, with 12 bases between. The CDR3 has 15 residues. In germline, CDR1 is SGDLS, CDR2 YYNGEE. CDR3 coding DNA: TGTGCCAGCAGCCTACTGGACGGATATAATTCACCCCTCCACTTT. The encoded protein is CASSLLDGYNSPLHF.

This chain joins TRBV19 and TRBJ2-2; 8 bases line up with TRBD2. The length of the CDR3 is 14 residues. Germline lookup yields CDR1 LNHDA and CDR2 SQIVND (reference sequence). Trimming took 6 bases from V and 8 from J; bases not matched to a gene: 8. DNA for the CDR3: TGTGCCAGTAGGGGTAGCGGGGTCGTGGGGGAGCTGTTTTTT. Amino acid sequence: CASRGSGVVGELFF.

CDR3 loop: CASSQVQGATGKEKLFF. The CDR3 DNA reads TGCGCCAGCAGCCAAGTACAGGGGGCGACGGGGAAAGAAAAACTGTTTTTT. The rearrangement uses TRBV4-1 and TRBJ1-4; 9 bases are shared with TRBD1. CDR1 and CDR2 from the germline V gene are MGHRA and YSYEKL. With V trimmed by 1 base and J by 8 bases, 11 bases remained unmatched. The CDR3 contains 17 residues.

The chain combines TRBV6-5 with TRBJ2-5; 9 bases fit TRBD1. The CDR3 has 16 residues. After removal of 3 bases from V and 5 bases from J, the junction contained 10 bases not matched to a gene. The V gene's germline CDR1 is MNHEY and CDR2 SVGAGI. CDR3 nucleotides: TGTGCCAGCAGTTATTCTTACAGGGGGCCTGGGGAGACCCAGTACTTC. It specifies CASSYSYRGPGETQYF.

The chain joins TRBV28 to TRBJ1-6, with 7 bases lining up with TRBD1. This CDR3 has 15 residues. The germline CDR1 and CDR2 sequences are MDHEN and SYDVKM. The ends lost 8 bases at V and 7 bases at J; junction bases unmatched: 11. The CDR3 spells CASLTQDRHNSPLHF. CDR3 bases: TGTGCCAGCTTAACCCAGGACAGGCACAATTCACCCCTCCACTTT.

This clone was detected only a few times. The chain has TRBV30 and TRBJ2-1, with a possible D match to TRBD2 (6 bases). This CDR3 is built from 13 residues. Germline V gene data show CDR1 as GTSNPN and CDR2 as SVGIG (reference sequence). Trimming pared 1 base from V and 9 bases from J, leaving 13 bases between. The CDR3 bases are TGTGCCTGGAGTGCCGCGGGGTGGGGTGAGCAGTTCTTC. Translation: CAWSAAGWGEQFF.

The V gene is TRBV6-1, the J gene TRBJ2-5; D perhaps matches TRBD1 (6 bases). The CDR3 extends over 18 amino acids. V was trimmed by 1 base and J by 1 base, leaving 19 bases between them. CDR1 is MNHNS and CDR2 is SASEGT in the germline V gene. The CDR3 here is CASSEDLLLGQFQETQYF. The CDR3 region has the DNA TGTGCCAGCAGTGAAGACCTATTACTTGGACAGTTCCAAGAGACCCAGTACTTC.

This chain uses TRBV2 with TRBJ2-1, with D hard to call. This CDR3 region has 16 residues. In germline, CDR1 is SNHLY, CDR2 FYNNEI. The V and J ends lost 6 bases and 4 bases respectively, with 19 bases between them. For the CDR3, the DNA is TGTGCCAGCAGCCCAGTGGTATGGGTATTATACAATGAGCAGTTCTTC. It translates to CASSPVVWVLYNEQFF.